This TCR beta chain stems from a study of shared clonotypes between healthy human individuals. Study-level points and caveats: Rarefaction gave evidence that sorted-subset sequencing remained incomplete despite large depth. Sampling covered nothing but blood. Tissue TCR repertoires likely differ from those found in blood.

Naive CD8 cells were CD45RO-negative, positively selected for CCR7, excluding terminally differentiated effector memory CD45RA+ cells. V dropped 6 bases and J dropped 4; count of bases not matched to a gene: 5. This CDR3 has 14 residues. CDR1 MDHEN and CDR2 SYDVKM come from the germline V gene. Several immunoSEQ plates received, in even portions, the genomic DNA of each subset. 200 to 250 ng DNA, tens of thousands of T cell genomes, went into each sorted-subset replicate PCR. The protocol was immunoSEQ multiplex PCR, while the TCRdb copy is restricted to in-frame clones and leaves out a portion. Of 2 million to 2.5 million clones in the sample, approximately 95% were seen once. Only one count was recorded for this clone. What it binds is not known.

The source material was naive CD8+ T cells sorted from blood. The rearrangement links TRBV28 to TRBJ1-4, with 7 bases identical to TRBD1. The receptor was derived from a man younger than 35 in good health. CDR3: CASRVQGFNEKLFF. CDR3 nucleotides: TGTGCCAGCAGGGTACAGGGGTTTAATGAAAAACTGTTTTTT.